The 27 T cell receptor beta chains listed next were all sequenced from one sample in a study of T cell repertoires in cytomegalovirus infection. Each CDR3 protein gets one entry after TCRdb re-called the reads with MiXCR. Of around 500,000 distinct CDR3 sequences listed, about 42% are singletons. Their recognized antigens are unknown. Source: cultured PBMCs, taken from culture after CMV antigen stimulation. The source is a human donor in good health (CMV status not recorded). Some clones in this sample may be carry-over from other donors' samples.

The V and J genes are TRBV14 and TRBJ2-1, with TRBD1 matching over 12 bases. Germline V gene sequence: CDR1 SGHDN, CDR2 FVKESK. The CDR3 has 16 residues. V lost 0 bases, J lost 9 bases, and 6 bases stayed unmatched. CDR3 sequence: CASSQDWGQGAAEQFF. CDR3 nucleotide sequence: TGTGCCAGCAGCCAAGATTGGGGACAGGGGGCTGCTGAGCAGTTCTTC. Complete variable domain (other parts from reference TRBV14 and TRBJ2-1): EAGVTQFPSHSVIEKGQTVTLRCDPISGHDNLYWYRRVMGKEIKFLLHFVKESKQDESGMPNNRFLAERTGGTYSTLKVQPAELEDSGVYFCASSQDWGQGAAEQFFGPGTRLTVL.

The chain has TRBV7-2 and TRBJ2-1; TRBD2 is a possible D gene (6 bases). The V gene lost 6 bases and the J gene lost 0 bases, with 15 bases spanning the gap. CDR3 length equals 16 residues. Germline CDR1 reads SGHTA; CDR2 reads FQGNSA. CDR3 in DNA: TGTGCCAGCAGGCGGGGCGGCAGTAGCTCCTACAATGAGCAGTTCTTC. The encoded protein is CASRRGGSSSYNEQFF. Together with reference TRBV7-2 and TRBJ2-1, the CDR3 gives the full variable domain: GAGVSQSPSNKVTEKGKDVELRCDPISGHTALYWYRQSLGQGLEFLIYFQGNSAPDKSGLPSDRFSAERTGGSVSTLTIQRTQQEDSAVYLCASRRGGSSSYNEQFFGPGTRLTVL.

Concerning this clonotype itself: The junction differs from germline at one of its ends, possibly a read error. This chain connects TRBV28 to TRBJ1-2; possibly TRBD1 for D (5 bases). From germline, CDR1 is MDHEN and CDR2 SYDVKM. CDR3 length: 13 amino acids. CDR3 amino acids: CASGLFPGGGYTF. The CDR3 DNA reads TGTGCCAGCGGTTTATTTCCCGGGGGTGGCTACACCTTC.

This clonotype was seen just once. This chain links TRBV30 with TRBJ1-2, with a tentative D call TRBD1 (5 bases). This CDR3 contains 12 residues. In germline, CDR1 is GTSNPN, CDR2 SVGIG (reference sequence). V was clipped by 8 bases and J by 8 bases, with 18 bases between them. CDR3 sequence reads: CALLTWGWGYTF. CDR3 bases: TGTGCCCTACTAACTTGGGGCTGGGGCTACACCTTC.

The V call is TRBV25-1, the J call TRBJ2-1; 7 bases map to TRBD2. The junction had 15 bases not matched to a gene; V was cut back by 6 bases and J by 7 bases. In germline, CDR1 is MGHDK, CDR2 SYGVNS. The CDR3 runs 16 residues. CDR3 sequence (DNA): TGTGCCAGCAGGCCCCCGTCTCTAGCGGCCTGGAATGAGCAGTTCTTC. Protein: CASRPPSLAAWNEQFF.

V is TRBV5-1 and J is TRBJ2-2; D not resolved. The CDR3 runs 14 residues. V shed 5 bases and J shed 5 bases, with 13 bases lying between them. Looked up from germline, CDR1 is SGHRS and CDR2 is YFSETQ. The CDR3 here is CASRFTGWTGELFF. For the CDR3, the DNA is TGCGCCAGCAGGTTTACCGGTTGGACCGGGGAGCTGTTTTTT.

In its sample, this clonotype was seen a few times. The V gene is TRBV7-8, the J gene TRBJ2-3; 7 bases fit TRBD2. V dropped 3 bases and J dropped 5; count of bases not matched to a gene: 8. Germline V gives CDR1 SGHVS, CDR2 FQNEAQ. This CDR3 has 15 amino acids. CDR3 DNA sequence: TGTGCCAGCAGCTTTTCGACTAGCTCTGGAGATACGCAGTATTTT. It yields the protein CASSFSTSSGDTQYF.

This clonotype was seen many times. V gene TRBV7-2 combines with J gene TRBJ1-1, with unresolved D. This CDR3 has 14 residues. Germline CDR1 SGHTA, CDR2 FQGNSA. V gave up 3 bases and J gave up 1 base, with 9 bases separating them. The CDR3 nucleotides read TGTGCCAGCAGCTTTTGGGATTCGAACACTGAAGCTTTCTTT. This gives the protein CASSFWDSNTEAFF.

The chain has TRBV7-2 and TRBJ2-7; D is undetermined. The V end lost 1 base, the J end lost 9 bases, and 10 bases lay between the germline ends. The CDR3 extends over 12 amino acids. From germline, CDR1 is SGHTA and CDR2 FQGNSA. In DNA, the CDR3 is TGTGCCAGCAGCTTAGACCCGGCCCGGCAGTACTTC. Residues: CASSLDPARQYF.

The J gene is TRBJ2-1, the V gene TRBV6-1; D remains ambiguous. Germline CDR1 and CDR2: MNHNS and SASEGT. Trimming left V 3 bases short and J 6 bases short, with 18 bases between. This CDR3 has 16 residues. Here the CDR3 reads CASSDPFGFSFNEQFF. The CDR3, as DNA: TGTGCCAGCAGTGACCCTTTCGGTTTTTCATTCAATGAGCAGTTCTTC.

V and J are TRBV12-3 or TRBV12-4 and TRBJ1-6; a possible D gene is TRBD1 (5 bases). This CDR3 is built from 14 residues. The V and J ends lost 3 bases and 9 bases respectively, with 12 bases between them. This CDR3 reads CASSFDSFVSPLHF. In DNA form, the CDR3 reads TGTGCCAGCAGTTTCGACAGTTTCGTTTCACCCCTCCACTTT.

This clonotype was recorded many times. The V call is TRBV11-3, the J call TRBJ1-1; 7 nucleotides match TRBD1. The CDR3 has 13 residues. Germline V gene sequence: CDR1 SGHNT, CDR2 YENEEA. V shed 2 bases and J 5 bases; nucleotides not matched to a gene: 2. The CDR3 loop is CASSLTGETEAFF. The CDR3 DNA sequence: TGTGCCAGCAGCTTAACAGGGGAGACTGAAGCTTTCTTT.

This clonotype was counted a few times. The DNA for the CDR3 is TGTGCCACCCAGGAGGAGGAGTTTGGGGAGCAGTACTTC. Its protein is CATQEEEFGEQYF. The rearrangement joins TRBV6-5 to TRBJ2-7; D might be TRBD2 (5 bases). The CDR3 sequence is 13 residues long. Trimming removed 10 bases at V and 7 bases at J, with 20 bases between. Germline V gene lookup returns CDR1 MNHEY and CDR2 SVGAGI.

The chain is built from TRBV7-2 and TRBJ2-5; 8 bases agree with TRBD2. This CDR3 has 15 amino acids. Trimming removed 6 bases from V and 5 bases from J; junction bases left unmatched: 11. The germline CDR1 and CDR2 sequences are SGHTA and FQGNSA. Here the CDR3 DNA reads TGTGCCAGCAGAGCTACTAGCGGCGGTATGGAGACCCAGTACTTC. It is translated as CASRATSGGMETQYF.

The chain combines TRBV25-1 with TRBJ1-4, with 8 bases lining up with TRBD1. CDR3 length equals 14 residues. V lost 4 bases, J lost 8 bases, and 6 bases stayed unmatched. The V gene's germline CDR1 is MGHDK and CDR2 SYGVNS. CDR3 protein: CASSGTGKEEKLFF. DNA for the CDR3: TGTGCCAGCAGTGGGACAGGGAAAGAGGAAAAACTGTTTTTT.

This chain connects TRBV4-1 to TRBJ2-3; D uncertain. V was pared by 6 bases and J by 0 bases, with 13 bases between. Germline V gives CDR1 MGHRA, CDR2 YSYEKL. CDR3 length: 15 residues. The CDR3 DNA reads as TGCGCCAGCAGAAAGCGACCTCAAAGCACAGATACGCAGTATTTT. Translating it yields CASRKRPQSTDTQYF.

The chain recombines TRBV19 with TRBJ2-7, with D possibly being TRBD2 (6 bases). The germline CDR1 and CDR2 sequences are LNHDA and SQIVND (reference sequence). The CDR3 has 14 residues. Trimming removed 8 bases from V and 0 bases from J, with 14 bases in between. CDR3 DNA: TGTGCCAGTGGCGAGCGGGCGAGCTCCTACGAGCAGTACTTC. This codes for CASGERASSYEQYF.

This clonotype was recorded at least ten times. The gene calls are TRBV7-2 and TRBJ2-1; no definite D call. The V gene lost 5 bases and the J gene lost 2 bases, with 10 bases spanning the gap. Germline V gene data show CDR1 as SGHTA and CDR2 as FQGNSA. This CDR3 region has 14 residues. This chain's CDR3 is CASSRRPPYNEQFF. The CDR3 region has the DNA TGTGCCAGCAGCCGGCGGCCACCCTACAATGAGCAGTTCTTC.

This clonotype turned up a few times. For the CDR3, the DNA is TGCGCCAGCAGCCAAGTGGGTGCGAGGGAGCCACAGTTCTTC. Residues: CASSQVGAREPQFF. The chain is built from TRBV4-1 and TRBJ2-1, with D maybe TRBD2 (5 bases). The germline V and J ends were trimmed by 1 base and 13 bases, with 17 bases remaining between them. The CDR3 spans 14 residues. Germline V gives CDR1 MGHRA, CDR2 YSYEKL.

V is TRBV10-3 and J is TRBJ2-5; 7 bases map to TRBD2. This CDR3 region has 15 residues. Germline trimming cut 3 bases from V and 9 bases from J; bases unmatched to any gene: 13. Per germline, CDR1 ENHRY and CDR2 SYGVKD. In nucleotides, the CDR3 is TGTGCCATCAGTGACGATAATAGCGGGCCAGCGGCCCAGTACTTC. Translated, it gives CAISDDNSGPAAQYF.

In this sample, this clonotype turned up a few times. V gene TRBV15 combines with J gene TRBJ2-2; D uncertain. Per the germline V gene, CDR1 is LNHNV and CDR2 is YYDKDF (reference sequence). V lost 0 bases, J lost 6 bases, and 11 bases lay in between. This CDR3 is 15 amino acids long. The CDR3 bases are TGTGCCACCAGCAGAGATCGCCTAGTAGCCGGGGAGCTGTTTTTT. As protein: CATSRDRLVAGELFF.

V is TRBV19 and J is TRBJ1-2; 7 bases align to TRBD1. The V gene end was trimmed by 7 bases and the J gene end by 6 bases; junction bases not matched to a gene: 11. Germline V gene data show CDR1 as LNHDA and CDR2 as SQIVND (reference sequence). The CDR3 covers 14 residues. The CDR3 coding sequence is TGTGCCAGTACCGGACAGGCAGGTGGAAATGGCTACACCTTC. It specifies CASTGQAGGNGYTF.

This sequence joins TRBV7-2 and TRBJ1-1, with no clear D. V lost 4 bases, J lost 10 bases, and 16 bases lay in between. The CDR3 extends over 13 amino acids. CDR1 SGHTA and CDR2 FQGNSA come from the germline V gene. In DNA form, the CDR3 reads TGTGCCAGCAGCTCATCCGGACTATTGTCAGCTTTCTTT. Its translation is CASSSSGLLSAFF.

The chain links TRBV19 to TRBJ2-2; perhaps D is TRBD1 or TRBD2 (5 bases each). The germline V gene has CDR1 LNHDA and CDR2 SQIVND (reference sequence). The CDR3 totals 15 residues. Trimming removed 6 bases from V and 0 bases from J, with 11 bases in between. The CDR3 spells CASSGAEANTGELFF. Here the CDR3 DNA reads TGTGCCAGTAGCGGGGCTGAAGCGAACACCGGGGAGCTGTTTTTT. Filled out from reference TRBV19 and TRBJ2-2, the complete variable domain reads DGGITQSPKYLFRKEGQNVTLSCEQNLNHDAMYWYRQDPGQGLRLIYYSQIVNDFQKGDIAEGYSVSREKKESFPLTVTSAQKNPTAFYLCASSGAEANTGELFFGEGSRLTVL.

This clonotype was detected only a few times. The V and J genes are TRBV4-3 and TRBJ1-1; TRBD1 agrees at 8 bases. The germline V gene has CDR1 LGHNA and CDR2 YSLEER. V shed 1 base and J 2 bases; nucleotides not matched to a gene: 6. The CDR3 length is 16 residues. In DNA form, the CDR3 reads TGCGCCAGCAGCCAAGGACCGACAGGGGTTAACACTGAAGCTTTCTTT. Amino acid sequence: CASSQGPTGVNTEAFF.

This clonotype was counted between two and nine times. The chain joins TRBV7-6 to TRBJ2-3, with a tentative D call TRBD2 (6 bases). V lost 5 bases and J lost 2, with 11 bases in between. The CDR3 consists of 14 residues. Germline assignment: CDR1 SGHVS and CDR2 FNYEAQ. CDR3: CASSRDLYTDTQYF. DNA of the CDR3: TGTGCCAGCAGCCGGGACTTATACACAGATACGCAGTATTTT.

This clonotype was seen only a few times. The chain joins TRBV11-2 to TRBJ2-3, with D possibly TRBD2 on 6 matching bases. The V gene's germline CDR1 is SGHAT and CDR2 FQNNGV. Trimming cost V 3 bases and J 4 bases, with 11 bases left between them. The CDR3 has 14 residues. CDR3 sequence: CASSFGGYSDTQYF. CDR3 nucleotides: TGTGCCAGCAGCTTCGGAGGGTACTCAGATACGCAGTATTTT.